This T cell receptor beta chain is drawn from a study of vaccination effects on CD4 cells after COVID-19. On this clone: Its matching antigen is unknown.

Ahead of sequencing, the ViraFEST assay grew antigen-specific CD4+ T cells using viral peptide pools. Isolating CD4+ T cells followed less than 11 days of culture. V lost 6 bases to trimming and J lost 8 bases; unmatched junction nucleotides: 9. From germline, CDR1 is SNHLY and CDR2 FYNNEI. The CDR3 loop spans 13 amino acids. The protocol was immunoSEQ multiplex PCR, while the TCRdb copy is restricted to in-frame clones and leaves out a portion. The sample records under 65,000 clones, over 80% being singletons. The genes are TRBV2 and TRBJ1-2; 7 bases line up with TRBD1. The sample here was CD4+ T cells from PBMCs cultured with HCoV-229E spike peptides, taken before COVID-19 vaccination. This receptor was identified in a human donor who received a COVID-19 vaccine. CDR3: CASRGNRGGGYTF. CDR3 in DNA: TGTGCCAGCAGGGGAAACAGGGGTGGCGGCTACACCTTC.